The 8 T cell receptor beta chains below were found in one sample sequenced in a study of blood T cell repertoires in COVID-19. Only in-frame clones appear in the TCRdb table, and some are missing; sequencing was by immunoSEQ multiplex PCR. The sample has 200,000 to 250,000 clones, 85% seen once. What was sequenced was peripheral blood. The receptor source for this set is a man in his fifties or sixties with COVID-19, enrolled during active disease.

The chain joins TRBV5-8 to TRBJ2-1; D not certain. The germline CDR1 and CDR2 sequences are SGHTS and YDEGEE. V dropped 4 bases and J dropped 1 base, with 9 bases sitting between them. The CDR3 consists of 14 residues. CDR3 coding DNA: TGTGCCAGCAGCCACTACGTGTCCTACAATGAGCAGTTCTTC. Translated, it gives CASSHYVSYNEQFF.

The CDR3 DNA follows: TGCGCCAGCAGCCAAGATTTAGGACAGGGGCGCCGGGAGACCCAGTACTTC. Amino acids: CASSQDLGQGRRETQYF. The chain couples TRBV4-1 to TRBJ2-5; 9 nucleotides match TRBD1. J gave up 5 bases and V 0 bases, and 10 bases lay outside the gene matches. The CDR3 totals 17 residues. Germline V lookup: CDR1 MGHRA, CDR2 YSYEKL.

V usage is TRBV7-9 and J usage is TRBJ1-3; 7 nucleotides match TRBD1. Germline-derived CDR1 and CDR2 are SEHNR and FQNEAQ (reference sequence). This CDR3 contains 15 residues. The ends lost 4 bases at V and 0 bases at J; junction bases unmatched: 3. The CDR3 is CASSSDRVSGNTIYF. The CDR3, as DNA: TGTGCCAGCAGCTCCGACAGGGTCTCTGGAAACACCATATATTTT.

The V and J genes are TRBV4-1 and TRBJ2-4; D gene unclear. The CDR3 contains 18 residues. The germline V gene encodes CDR1 MGHRA and CDR2 YSYEKL. Trimming shortened V by 0 bases and J by 3 bases, and 18 bases separated the two germline ends. This CDR3 is CASSQDPTDTPGKNIQYF. CDR3 nucleotide sequence: TGCGCCAGCAGCCAAGATCCCACGGATACCCCAGGCAAAAACATTCAGTACTTC.

The CDR3: CASSLKASRAENTEAFF. CDR3 bases: TGTGCCAGCAGCTTAAAGGCTTCCCGCGCGGAGAACACTGAAGCTTTCTTT. V usage is TRBV7-6 and J usage is TRBJ1-1; no clear D gene. CDR1 is SGHVS, CDR2 FNYEAQ, per germline. V dropped 2 bases and J dropped 1 base, with 17 bases sitting between them. The CDR3 runs 17 residues.

The chain is built from TRBV30 and TRBJ1-3; maybe TRBD1 (6 bases). The CDR3 spans 14 residues. V gave up 6 bases and J gave up 1 base, with 13 bases separating them. Germline V CDR1 and CDR2: GTSNPN, SVGIG (reference sequence). The CDR3 protein is CACVRGTSGNTIYF. CDR3 bases: TGTGCCTGTGTGAGGGGGACATCTGGAAACACCATATATTTT.

The chain recombines TRBV4-2 with TRBJ1-2, with 8 bases matching TRBD1. Germline CDR1 reads LGHNA; CDR2 reads YNFKEQ. V shed 0 bases and J 12 bases; nucleotides not matched to a gene: 6. The CDR3 runs to 13 residues. The CDR3 DNA sequence: TGTGCCAGCAGCCAAGATCTGGCAGGGGGCCACACCTTC. Protein: CASSQDLAGGHTF.

CDR3 nucleotide sequence: TGTGCCAGCTCACAGATACTCGGACAGGGGATCTACGAGCAGTACTTC. This codes for CASSQILGQGIYEQYF. The genes are TRBV18 and TRBJ2-7; TRBD1 matches 9 bases. V lost 4 bases to trimming and J lost 3 bases; unmatched junction nucleotides: 10. This CDR3 is built from 16 residues. Germline values: CDR1 KGHSH, CDR2 LQKENI.